The T cell receptor beta chain described here comes from a study of blood T cell repertoires in COVID-19. Study-level information: Samples taken during acute and convalescent COVID-19 were collected in the United States, Italy and Spain. T cells, B-cell-depleted T cells, or PBMCs supplied cDNA or gDNA.

The method was immunoSEQ multiplex PCR; TCRdb's version includes in-frame clones alone and lacks a portion of them. The sample lists 35,000 to 50,000 clones; around 84% were seen once. The germline CDR1 and CDR2 sequences are SEHNR and FQNEAQ (reference sequence). The CDR3 has 17 amino acids. Trimming left V 2 bases short and J 4 bases short, with 19 bases between. Sequenced input: peripheral blood. The rearrangement joins TRBV7-9 to TRBJ2-3; TRBD1 is a possible D gene (6 bases). This sequence was found in a man in his 70s with acute or convalescent COVID-19. CDR3 region: CASSLRDRPSRADTQYF. CDR3 bases: TGTGCCAGCAGCTTACGAGACAGGCCATCCAGGGCAGATACGCAGTATTTT.